The clone carrying this T cell receptor (beta chain) was seen only once. The antigen remains undetermined. The germline V gene has CDR1 SGHNT and CDR2 YYREEE (reference sequence). The CDR3 length is 14 residues. The V end was cut by 1 base, the J end by 2 bases, with 10 bases between. The record originates from a study of T cells in Graves' hyperthyroidism and ophthalmopathy. Study-wide points: Most thyroid clonotypes expanded above 0.001 were also detected in blood. Prediction of ophthalmopathy progression came a median roughly 7.1 months pre-onset.

With duration under 3 months, ophthalmopathy was active: Clinical Activity Score at least 3, NOSPECS at least 4. Amplified TCR beta CDR3 regions derived from RNA transcripts. In the first-round RT-PCR of the TCR CDR3, the HTBI primer set was used. MiXCR, run by TCRdb on the multiplex PCR reads, gives a single entry per CDR3 protein. The data hold nearly 600,000 distinct CDR3 sequences, with 14% observed a single time. Sequencing used blood. The chain is built from TRBV5-4 and TRBJ2-7, with a tentative D call TRBD1 (5 bases). The source of this sequence is a woman under 30 with Graves' ophthalmopathy. The CDR3 protein is CASSLKNRPYEQYF. The CDR3 coding sequence is TGTGCCAGCAGCTTGAAGAACAGGCCCTACGAGCAGTACTTC.